This T cell receptor beta chain was documented in a study of naive and memory T cell subsets (dated by TCRdb to the late 2010s). With respect to the entire study: Sorted naive and memory T cell subsets from peripheral blood were analyzed in the study using a UMI-based, open-source pipeline for TCR alpha and beta sequencing. The functional CMV T cell responses agreed completely with IgG serology results. RNA was DNase-treated and reverse transcribed with TCR constant-region primers, mostly using SuperScript III.

Only one count was recorded for this clonotype. It has no known antigen specificity. Since a much larger clone is just one base distant, this may be a read error. TCR alpha and beta chain libraries were amplified separately from the second PCR step onward. To determine each donor's CMV status, fresh PBMCs were stimulated overnight with CMV viral lysate, and IFNgamma production from CD4+ T cells was then assessed. Using Miltenyi beads, CD4 T cells were first positively selected, and CD8 T cells were then positively selected from the CD4-negative fraction. Cells were stained for CD3, CD4, CD8, CD45RA, CD27 and a live/dead dye and were sorted on a BD Aria II into four subsets based on CD45RA and CD27. A few healthy volunteers provided blood, and each donor's sample was split into CD4 and CD8 T cells and then further divided into four differentiation subsets. About 120 ml of peripheral blood was collected from each donor, and PBMC were isolated from the blood using Ficoll-Paque PLUS density-gradient centrifugation. Sorted cells were lysed in RLT buffer, after which RNA was extracted using a Qiagen RNeasy kit and stored at -80 degrees C.

What the study reported, not specific to this receptor: After error correction, only a single occurrence was seen for over 85% of naive TCR sequences, so much steeper abundance distributions were produced than in memory subsets. RNA-based TCR counts may be affected by expression changes linked to T cell activation and differentiation. Naive repertoires, especially CD8, contained a few larger clonotypes, possibly memory cells re-expressing CD45RA. In both CD4 and CD8 cells, a rise in Gini index and a fall in Shannon and inverse Simpson diversity were observed from naive through CM, EM and EMRA. The repertoire findings for the naive and memory subsets could not be validated, as no ground truth was available. Clonotypes were defined as single alpha or beta chain sequences, not paired alpha/beta receptors. A power law was followed by TCR abundance, with an exponent that differed between naive and memory subsets but was consistent across the three individuals.

The CDR3 has 14 amino acids, counting the end cysteine and phenylalanine. Left in the record is the CDR3 DNA by itself, 42 bases read in frame from the first base. A distance of 3 bases separates the germline ends of V and J, which lose 0 bases and 2 bases respectively. From the germline V gene, CDR1 is SGHRS and CDR2 is YFSETQ. Library preparation employed UMI-ligation and nested PCR. To cover both TRBC1 and TRBC2, the beta constant-region primer consisted of an equimolar mix of two oligonucleotides. The ligated cDNA went through four rounds of PCR with nested alpha and beta constant-region primers together with the SP2 primer. A single-stranded oligonucleotide bearing the SP2 primer plus a 12-nucleotide UMI was ligated onto the 3' end of the cDNA by T4 RNA ligase 1. Incubation of the ligation reaction lasted about 19-24 hours at 16 degrees C. PCR2 was typically performed as a SYBR Green qPCR and was stopped at a predetermined threshold so that over-amplification was prevented. Apart from the first purification, every purification step used Agencourt AMPure XP magnetic beads. Libraries were quantified by Qubit and checked on a TapeStation, where a main peak was expected near 650 bp. Pooled libraries were sequenced on an Illumina MiSeq using v2 2x251 paired-end kits, and typically 1-2 million reads were obtained per sample. Each sample library was pooled at approximately 3.6 nM, and about 5-7.5% PhiX was included to improve cluster recognition. The authors processed their data as follows. FASTQ reads processed by Demultiplexor were assigned V and J genes by Decombinator through tag matching that tolerated a single base-pair mismatch. By using UMIs, Collapsinator corrected both sequencing errors and the frequency errors caused by PCR heterogeneity. TCRs were translated and CDR3s were extracted from the conserved cysteine to the FGXG phenylalanine by CDR3Translator, with non-productive sequences being flagged. Gini, Shannon entropy and inverse Simpson indices were computed after subsampling the repertoires to the same number of UMI-defined TCRs. Power-law fits to clonotype abundance distributions were performed by maximum likelihood within the linear range. On one naive CD8 sample, the pipeline and MIGEC gave similar UMI counts, unique TCR numbers and clonal distributions. One analysis removed from the naive repertoire any naive TCRs that were also found in any memory subset from the same donor. The repertoires were searched for 5,500 to 7,500 CMV-associated CDR3 sequences that had been compiled from VDJdb and a published dataset. TCRdb reprocessing: public reads trimmed at Q25 with fastp, clones called with MiXCR, in-frame beta chains kept. All rows with the same CDR3 protein become a single entry with the most common DNA and genes. What appears here as the V and J calls and clone size reflects TCRdb's work, not the paper's. The sample data list around 140,000 distinct CDR3 sequences, and 22% of these were observed just once. The top ten hold around 0.097% of the sample.

The chain is encoded by TRBV5-1 joined to TRBJ2-6, with no D gene named confidently. Specimen: naive CD4+ T cells from blood. This specimen's cell subset or site label, interpreted: naive T cells, CD45RA high CD27+. The origin of this receptor is a human donor in good health. The nucleotides are TGCGCCAGCAGCTTGGCCGCTGGGGCCAACGTCCTGACTTTC. This codes for CASSLAAGANVLTF.